The 21 T cell receptor beta chains given below trace back to one sample, sequenced in a study of blood T cell repertoires in COVID-19. Assay used: immunoSEQ multiplex PCR; TCRdb lists only in-frame clones, some missing. The sample has 300,000 to 350,000 clones; over 70% are singletons. Specimen: peripheral blood. The receptors come from a man aged 25-45 years with active or convalescent COVID-19.

This sequence joins TRBV27 and TRBJ1-4; no clear D gene. V dropped 6 bases and J dropped 0 bases, with 14 bases sitting between them. This CDR3 has 16 residues. Germline loops: CDR1 MNHEY, CDR2 SMNVEV (reference sequence). This chain's CDR3 is CASSLTRQATNEKLFF. CDR3 coding DNA: TGTGCCAGCAGCCTTACCCGGCAGGCAACTAATGAAAAACTGTTTTTT.

V is TRBV18 and J is TRBJ2-2, with a tentative D call TRBD1 (6 bases). This CDR3 region has 15 residues. Trimming took off 8 bases at V and 0 bases at J, with 13 bases between the two ends. Germline loops: CDR1 KGHSH, CDR2 LQKENI. The CDR3 DNA sequence: TGTGCCAGCCCTCGAGGGGGTCCGAACACCGGGGAGCTGTTTTTT. The encoded protein is CASPRGGPNTGELFF. Full variable domain (missing parts from reference TRBV18 and TRBJ2-2): NAGVMQNPRHLVRRRGQEARLRCSPMKGHSHVYWYRQLPEEGLKFMVYLQKENIIDESGMPKERFSAEFPKEGPSILRIQQVVRGDSAAYFCASPRGGPNTGELFFGEGSRLTVL.

The table lists this clone with a few counts. The sample has other DNA sequences that encode this CDR3 too. V and J are TRBV30 and TRBJ1-4, with 8 bases aligning to TRBD1. The CDR3 totals 15 residues. V lost 2 bases, J lost 0 bases, and 2 bases stayed unmatched. Per the germline V gene, CDR1 is GTSNPN and CDR2 is SVGIG (reference sequence). The CDR3 spells CAWSSGQATNEKLFF. The DNA for the CDR3 is TGTGCCTGGAGTTCGGGACAGGCAACTAATGAAAAACTGTTTTTT.

The chain is built from TRBV7-2 and TRBJ1-5, with D possibly being TRBD1 (5 bases). The germline V and J ends were trimmed by 1 base and 0 bases, with 13 bases remaining between them. Per germline, CDR1 SGHTA and CDR2 FQGNSA. This CDR3 has 17 amino acids. The CDR3 loop is CASSLEAGSYSNQPQHF. CDR3 coding DNA: TGTGCCAGCAGCTTAGAGGCAGGGTCTTATAGCAATCAGCCCCAGCATTTT.

This rearrangement joins TRBV6-5 to TRBJ2-2; D call uncertain. V lost 0 bases, J lost 6 bases, and 14 bases lay in between. Germline CDR1 MNHEY, CDR2 SVGAGI. This CDR3 contains 16 residues. The CDR3 DNA reads TGTGCCAGCAGTTACTCGGCCTTACGTATTGCCGGGGAGCTGTTTTTT. Protein product: CASSYSALRIAGELFF.

The table lists this clone with a count of one. The chain carries TRBV28 and TRBJ1-5, with 8 bases matching TRBD1. V shed 7 bases, J shed 5 bases, and the junction held 13 bases outside the gene matches. This CDR3 spans 16 amino acids. The V gene's germline CDR1 is MDHEN and CDR2 SYDVKM. The CDR3, as DNA: TGTGCCAGCACCCTTCTCCAGGACAGGGTCGATCAGCCCCAGCATTTT. It yields the protein CASTLLQDRVDQPQHF.

This sequence joins TRBV12-3 or TRBV12-4 and TRBJ1-1; D ambiguous. The CDR3 runs to 13 residues. Trimming stripped 3 bases from V and 1 base from J, with 6 bases between. The CDR3 sequence is CASSFSGNTEAFF. CDR3 nucleotides: TGTGCCAGCAGTTTCTCGGGGAACACTGAAGCTTTCTTT.

V and J are TRBV4-1 and TRBJ2-3; TRBD2 agrees at 12 bases. J gave up 2 bases and V 4 bases, and 7 bases lay outside the gene matches. Germline lookup yields CDR1 MGHRA and CDR2 YSYEKL. CDR3 length: 17 residues. The CDR3 protein is CASSPPGLAGPTDTQYF. The CDR3 region has the DNA TGCGCCAGCAGCCCCCCCGGACTAGCGGGACCCACAGATACGCAGTATTTT.

The gene calls are TRBV7-9 and TRBJ1-1, with a tentative D call TRBD1 (5 bases). V was clipped by 5 bases and J by 1 base, with 8 bases between them. Germline CDR1 and CDR2: SEHNR and FQNEAQ (reference sequence). The CDR3 spans 13 residues. The CDR3 DNA reads TGTGCCAGCAGCAGCGACAGGAACACTGAAGCTTTCTTT. Its protein is CASSSDRNTEAFF.

The chain recombines TRBV25-1 with TRBJ2-2, with D perhaps matching TRBD2 (6 bases). V lost 8 bases and J lost 5, with 15 bases in between. The CDR3 spans 14 residues. The V gene's germline CDR1 is MGHDK and CDR2 SYGVNS. Here the CDR3 DNA reads TGTGCCAGCCAACCGGGACTTTGGACCGGGGAGCTGTTTTTT. Its protein is CASQPGLWTGELFF.

The V and J genes are TRBV5-6 and TRBJ2-3; 9 bases are shared with TRBD2. The CDR3 contains 17 residues. With 4 bases clipped from V and 2 bases from J, the junction kept 11 bases outside the gene matches. CDR1 and CDR2 from the germline V gene are SGHDT and YYEEEE. CDR3 sequence: CASSNLGSGGITDTQYF. CDR3 DNA: TGTGCCAGCAGCAATCTCGGTAGCGGGGGAATCACAGATACGCAGTATTTT. The full variable domain, its missing parts supplied by reference TRBV5-6 and TRBJ2-3, is DAGVTQSPTHLIKTRGQQVTLRCSPKSGHDTVSWYQQALGQGPQFIFQYYEEEERQRGNFPDRFSGHQFPNYSSELNVNALLLGDSALYLCASSNLGSGGITDTQYFGPGTRLTVL.

This clone was counted once. V and J are TRBV28 and TRBJ1-1; 7 bases match TRBD1. The ends lost 6 bases at V and 6 bases at J; junction bases unmatched: 13. Germline CDR1 and CDR2: MDHEN and SYDVKM. This CDR3 has 15 amino acids. The DNA of the CDR3 is TGTGCCAGCAGGATAGGGGGCGCCCGTCAGGCTGAAGCTTTCTTT. This encodes CASRIGGARQAEAFF.

This rearrangement joins TRBV10-3 to TRBJ2-5, with a weak D call TRBD1 (5 bases). CDR3 length: 13 amino acids. CDR1 is ENHRY, CDR2 SYGVKD, per germline. The germline V and J ends were trimmed by 4 bases and 3 bases, with 9 bases remaining between them. The CDR3 DNA sequence: TGTGCCATCAGTGGACAGTCTAAAGAGACCCAGTACTTC. Amino acids: CAISGQSKETQYF.

This rearrangement joins TRBV14 to TRBJ2-7; no definite D call. V shed 1 base and J shed 0 bases, with 10 bases lying between them. The CDR3 runs 15 residues. Germline loops: CDR1 SGHDN, CDR2 FVKESK. CDR3 region: CASSQGLWSSYEQYF. The CDR3 region has the DNA TGTGCCAGCAGCCAAGGCCTCTGGAGCTCCTACGAGCAGTACTTC.

This clone has a single count. CDR3 nucleotides: TGTGCCACCAGTGATTCGCGGCGGTCCTACAATGAGCAGTTCTTC. As protein: CATSDSRRSYNEQFF. The chain recombines TRBV24-1 with TRBJ2-1; D ambiguous. CDR3 length: 15 residues. CDR1 is KGHDR and CDR2 is SFDVKD in the germline V gene. V lost 2 bases and J lost 1, with 8 bases in between.

V and J are TRBV9 and TRBJ1-1; 9 nucleotides agree with TRBD1. Germline CDR1 and CDR2: SGDLS and YYNGEE. CDR3 size: 14 residues. The V and J ends lost 3 bases and 7 bases, in that order; junction bases with no gene match: 7. CDR3 protein: CASSAQQGAGEAFF. The CDR3 nucleotides read TGTGCCAGCAGCGCTCAACAGGGGGCGGGTGAAGCTTTCTTT. The entire variable domain, with the rest obtained from reference TRBV9 and TRBJ1-1, is as follows: DSGVTQTPKHLITATGQRVTLRCSPRSGDLSVYWYQQSLDQGLQFLIQYYNGEERAKGNILERFSAQQFPDLHSELNLSSLELGDSALYFCASSAQQGAGEAFFGQGTRLTVV.

The chain recombines TRBV11-1 with TRBJ2-7; 7 positions match TRBD2. From germline, CDR1 is SGHAT and CDR2 FQDESV (reference sequence). The CDR3 sequence is 16 residues long. After removal of 6 bases from V and 7 bases from J, the junction contained 18 bases not matched to a gene. The CDR3 protein is CASRPWEGPRGPEQYF. CDR3 DNA sequence: TGTGCCAGCAGGCCATGGGAGGGCCCTAGGGGACCAGAGCAGTACTTC.

The chain has TRBV7-9 and TRBJ1-2, with a tentative D call TRBD1 (6 bases). Germline CDR1 SEHNR, CDR2 FQNEAQ (reference sequence). This CDR3 comprises 15 residues. Between the trimmed V and J ends, which lost 4 bases and 7 bases, there was a span of 19 bases. The CDR3 nucleotides read TGTGCCAGCAGCTGGGACGGGGGGCGTAAGTCTGGCTACACCTTC. Protein: CASSWDGGRKSGYTF.

The rearrangement joins TRBV13 to TRBJ2-3; D may be TRBD1 (6 bases). The germline V gene has CDR1 PRHDT and CDR2 FYEKMQ (reference sequence). The V end lost 4 bases, the J end lost 1 base, and 9 bases lay between the germline ends. This CDR3 comprises 14 residues. The CDR3 DNA follows: TGTGCCAGCAGCTCTCGGACAGGCACAGATACGCAGTATTTT. It encodes CASSSRTGTDTQYF.

V usage is TRBV27 and J usage is TRBJ2-1, with D maybe TRBD2 (6 bases). The V gene's germline CDR1 is MNHEY and CDR2 SMNVEV (reference sequence). V was cut by 7 bases and J by 5 bases, with 21 bases left in between. The CDR3 spans 16 residues. The CDR3 coding sequence is TGTGCCAGCACCGCCTTGGGTAGCGGCCACGACAATGAGCAGTTCTTC. This translates into CASTALGSGHDNEQFF.

The chain recombines TRBV18 with TRBJ2-3, with a possible D match to TRBD2 (6 bases). V lost 1 base and J 3 bases, leaving 20 bases between the germline ends. The CDR3 has 18 amino acids. Germline V lookup: CDR1 KGHSH, CDR2 LQKENI. Here the CDR3 reads CASSPRRGGLDRTDTQYF. CDR3 nucleotides: TGTGCCAGCTCACCACGGCGGGGCGGGTTGGATAGAACAGATACGCAGTATTTT.